These 29 T cell receptor beta chains were sequenced from one sample in a study of graft-versus-host responses after intestinal transplantation. Assay used: immunoSEQ multiplex PCR; TCRdb lists only in-frame clones, some missing. The sample lists approximately 90,000 clones; less than 90% were seen once. Antigens for these TCRs are unknown. The sample here was unstimulated CD4+ T cells sorted from spleen or lymph node cells, taken before transplant. These receptors were collected from a human donor who was the organ donor for an intestinal transplant.

The chain combines TRBV7-2 with TRBJ2-2; D call uncertain. Germline V lookup: CDR1 SGHTA, CDR2 FQGNSA. The CDR3 has 15 residues. V dropped 1 base and J dropped 6 bases, with 12 bases sitting between them. This CDR3 is CASSLDGLESGELFF. DNA for the CDR3: TGTGCCAGCAGCTTAGACGGGTTGGAGTCCGGGGAGCTGTTTTTT.

The J gene is TRBJ2-5, the V gene TRBV29-1; weak D call: TRBD1 (7 bases). The CDR3 is 14 residues long. CDR1 and CDR2 from the germline V gene are SQVTM and ANQGSEA. V lost 4 bases to trimming and J lost 4 bases, with 16 bases between them. The CDR3 spells CSVARTGGRETQYF. The CDR3 coding sequence is TGCAGCGTTGCAAGGACAGGAGGGAGAGAGACCCAGTACTTC. The full variable domain, in which reference TRBV29-1 and TRBJ2-5 provide the parts outside the CDR3, is SAVISQKPSRDICQRGTSLTIQCQVDSQVTMMFWYRQQPGQSLTLIATANQGSEATYESGFVIDKFPISRPNLTFSTLTVSNMSPEDSSIYLCSVARTGGRETQYFGPGTRLLVL.

The rearrangement links TRBV27 to TRBJ1-4; D is uncertain. Germline CDR1 and CDR2: MNHEY and SMNVEV (reference sequence). This CDR3 spans 14 amino acids. Trimming left V 6 bases short and J 4 bases short, with 12 bases between. The CDR3 DNA follows: TGTGCCAGCAGCCCCGGGGTACATAATGAAAAACTGTTTTTT. Translated, it gives CASSPGVHNEKLFF. Supplemented by reference TRBV27 and TRBJ1-4, the full variable domain reads EAQVTQNPRYLITVTGKKLTVTCSQNMNHEYMSWYRQDPGLGLRQIYYSMNVEVTDKGDVPEGYKVSRKEKRNFPLILESPSPNQTSLYFCASSPGVHNEKLFFGSGTQLSVL.

This chain joins TRBV7-2 and TRBJ2-7; 8 nucleotides match TRBD1. The CDR3 has 17 amino acids. The germline V gene has CDR1 SGHTA and CDR2 FQGNSA. J gave up 7 bases and V 5 bases, and 19 bases lay outside the gene matches. The CDR3 nucleotides are TGTGCCAGCAGCCGATCGGCCGGGACAGGCGGTTTCAGTGAGCAGTACTTC. As protein: CASSRSAGTGGFSEQYF.

The chain recombines TRBV18 with TRBJ2-3; D call uncertain. Germline V gene data show CDR1 as KGHSH and CDR2 as LQKENI. The V and J ends lost 3 bases and 6 bases respectively, with 7 bases between them. CDR3 length: 12 amino acids. CDR3 region: CASSPATDTQYF. DNA of the CDR3: TGTGCCAGCTCACCGGCAACGGATACGCAGTATTTT.

The CDR3 DNA reads TGCGCCAGCAGCCAAGGACTAGCGGGACGAGGGTACAATGAGCAGTTCTTC. Protein product: CASSQGLAGRGYNEQFF. The V and J genes are TRBV4-1 and TRBJ2-1; 11 nucleotides agree with TRBD2. Germline V CDR1 and CDR2: MGHRA, YSYEKL. There are 17 residues in the CDR3. V shed 1 base and J 4 bases; nucleotides not matched to a gene: 6.

The rearrangement joins TRBV14 to TRBJ2-1; D possibly corresponds to TRBD2 (7 bases). CDR1 and CDR2 (germline): SGHDN, FVKESK. Trimming took 4 bases from V and 6 from J, leaving 22 bases between them. The CDR3 is 17 residues long. For the CDR3, the DNA is TGTGCCAGCAGCCCCCTTGGGGGGGCCCCGTTTCCCAATGAGCAGTTCTTC. It yields the protein CASSPLGGAPFPNEQFF. The full variable domain, completed using reference TRBV14 and TRBJ2-1, is EAGVTQFPSHSVIEKGQTVTLRCDPISGHDNLYWYRRVMGKEIKFLLHFVKESKQDESGMPNNRFLAERTGGTYSTLKVQPAELEDSGVYFCASSPLGGAPFPNEQFFGPGTRLTVL.

This clone was seen a few times. The chain carries TRBV6-1 and TRBJ2-3; 7 nucleotides agree with TRBD1. In germline, CDR1 is MNHNS, CDR2 SASEGT. Trimming cost V 6 bases and J 6 bases; bases outside gene matches: 6. The CDR3 is made up of 13 amino acids. The CDR3 nucleotides are TGTGCCAGCAGACTAGACAGGGCGGATACGCAGTATTTT. It specifies CASRLDRADTQYF.

The chain is built from TRBV28 and TRBJ2-6, with D possibly matching TRBD1 (5 bases). Looked up from germline, CDR1 is MDHEN and CDR2 is SYDVKM. Trimming cost V 4 bases and J 4 bases, with 14 bases left between them. The CDR3 has 16 residues. CDR3 loop: CASSYPQGSGANVLTF. CDR3 nucleotides: TGTGCCAGCAGTTACCCTCAGGGATCCGGGGCCAACGTCCTGACTTTC.

V and J are TRBV7-2 and TRBJ2-1; D call uncertain. CDR1 is SGHTA and CDR2 is FQGNSA in the germline V gene. This CDR3 comprises 11 residues. V lost 3 bases to trimming and J lost 10 bases, with 7 bases between them. CDR3 nucleotide sequence: TGTGCCAGCAGCTTGTTGAGGGAGCAGTTCTTC. This gives the protein CASSLLREQFF.

The chain recombines TRBV19 with TRBJ2-7; 11 positions match TRBD1. The V and J ends lost 5 bases and 1 base, in that order; junction bases with no gene match: 4. CDR3 size: 15 residues. Germline V lookup: CDR1 LNHDA, CDR2 SQIVND (reference sequence). The CDR3 here is CASSPGTGGSYEQYF. CDR3 in DNA: TGTGCCAGTAGTCCTGGGACAGGGGGATCCTACGAGCAGTACTTC.

The CDR3 nucleotides are TGTGCCAGCAGCCAAGAATCGGGACTACCCCCTAGCGAGCAGTTCTTC. Residues: CASSQESGLPPSEQFF. The chain links TRBV4-2 to TRBJ2-1; 7 positions match TRBD2. Per germline, CDR1 LGHNA and CDR2 YNFKEQ. The CDR3 runs 16 residues. The V segment lost 0 bases and the J segment 10 bases; nucleotides outside the gene matches: 12.

This chain connects TRBV27 to TRBJ2-2; possible D gene TRBD1, 6 bases. V was shortened by 2 bases and J by 3 bases, with 10 bases between the two germline ends. The length of the CDR3 is 15 residues. Germline V gene sequence: CDR1 MNHEY, CDR2 SMNVEV (reference sequence). CDR3 protein: CASSLVGTYTGELFF. The CDR3, as DNA: TGTGCCAGCAGTTTAGTGGGGACATACACCGGGGAGCTGTTTTTT.

The rearrangement uses TRBV5-1 and TRBJ2-1, with TRBD2 matching 11 bases. The CDR3 contains 16 residues. After removal of 0 bases from V and 12 bases from J, the junction contained 11 bases not matched to a gene. Germline V lookup: CDR1 SGHRS, CDR2 YFSETQ. The CDR3 bases are TGCGCCAGCAGCTTGGCCGGACTAGCGGGTAAGGGGTTGCAGTTCTTC. It translates to CASSLAGLAGKGLQFF.

The rearrangement uses TRBV19 and TRBJ2-1, with 9 bases aligning to TRBD1. From germline, CDR1 is LNHDA and CDR2 SQIVND (reference sequence). V lost 4 bases to trimming and J lost 6 bases; unmatched junction nucleotides: 10. The CDR3 has 16 amino acids. The CDR3 reads CASSTSWDRVGNEQFF. The CDR3 nucleotides read TGTGCCAGTAGTACATCCTGGGACAGGGTTGGCAATGAGCAGTTCTTC. Supplemented by reference TRBV19 and TRBJ2-1, the full variable domain reads DGGITQSPKYLFRKEGQNVTLSCEQNLNHDAMYWYRQDPGQGLRLIYYSQIVNDFQKGDIAEGYSVSREKKESFPLTVTSAQKNPTAFYLCASSTSWDRVGNEQFFGPGTRLTVL.

This chain connects TRBV5-1 to TRBJ2-5; 9 positions match TRBD2. The V gene end was trimmed by 4 bases and the J gene end by 5 bases; junction bases not matched to a gene: 12. The CDR3 is 16 amino acids. Germline CDR1 is SGHRS and CDR2 is YFSETQ. As DNA, the CDR3 is TGCGCCAGCAGCATTCCTATAGCGGGAGCCGTGGAGACCCAGTACTTC. Encoded protein: CASSIPIAGAVETQYF.

The chain recombines TRBV19 with TRBJ2-1, with 9 bases matching TRBD2. Germline V gene data show CDR1 as LNHDA and CDR2 as SQIVND (reference sequence). The CDR3 length is 16 residues. The V and J ends lost 3 bases and 3 bases, in that order; junction bases with no gene match: 6. The CDR3 reads CASSIRPAGGYNEQFF. The CDR3 bases are TGTGCCAGTAGTATTCGTCCAGCGGGAGGCTACAATGAGCAGTTCTTC. Supplemented by reference TRBV19 and TRBJ2-1, the full variable domain reads DGGITQSPKYLFRKEGQNVTLSCEQNLNHDAMYWYRQDPGQGLRLIYYSQIVNDFQKGDIAEGYSVSREKKESFPLTVTSAQKNPTAFYLCASSIRPAGGYNEQFFGPGTRLTVL.

The chain links TRBV5-1 to TRBJ2-1, with 7 bases lining up with TRBD2. After removal of 0 bases from V and 4 bases from J, the junction contained 4 bases not matched to a gene. Germline assignment: CDR1 SGHRS and CDR2 YFSETQ. The CDR3 extends over 15 amino acids. For the CDR3, the DNA is TGCGCCAGCAGCTTGGGACTAGCATCATACAATGAGCAGTTCTTC. Translation: CASSLGLASYNEQFF.

This clone showed up just once. The rearrangement joins TRBV11-3 to TRBJ2-3; D unresolved. Germline loops: CDR1 SGHNT, CDR2 YENEEA. The ends were cut back, 1 base at V and 9 bases at J, with 11 bases in the middle. CDR3 length equals 13 residues. CDR3 nucleotide sequence: TGTGCCAGCAGCTTAGTACACCCTTCGACGCAGTATTTT. Translated, it gives CASSLVHPSTQYF.

The chain couples TRBV7-8 to TRBJ2-3, with 8 bases lining up with TRBD2. Germline V gene lookup returns CDR1 SGHVS and CDR2 FQNEAQ. The junction had 13 bases not matched to a gene; V was cut back by 5 bases and J by 6 bases. There are 16 residues in the CDR3. CDR3 DNA: TGTGCCAGCAGCCCCTCGCCGGGACTAGTAGCGGATACGCAGTATTTT. Translation: CASSPSPGLVADTQYF.

The chain links TRBV4-1 to TRBJ1-1, with TRBD1 matching 8 bases. This CDR3 region has 17 residues. Looked up from germline, CDR1 is MGHRA and CDR2 is YSYEKL. V lost 4 bases, J lost 1 base, and 11 bases stayed unmatched. The CDR3 DNA sequence: TGCGCCAGCAGCCGCGATACCGGACAGGGCAGGAACACTGAAGCTTTCTTT. This sequence encodes CASSRDTGQGRNTEAFF.

J is TRBJ1-5 and V is TRBV4-3, with TRBD1 matching over 8 bases. The length of the CDR3 is 17 residues. The V and J ends lost 1 base and 3 bases, in that order; junction bases with no gene match: 8. Germline-derived CDR1 and CDR2 are LGHNA and YSLEER. The CDR3 loop is CASSQVFGQGLNQPQHF. Here the CDR3 DNA reads TGCGCCAGCAGCCAAGTGTTTGGACAGGGCCTCAATCAGCCCCAGCATTTT.

This clone was seen only a few times. This chain uses TRBV9 with TRBJ1-3, with D unresolved. The germline gives CDR1 SGDLS, CDR2 YYNGEE. The germline V and J ends were trimmed by 3 bases and 0 bases, with 16 bases remaining between them. The CDR3 runs 17 residues. This CDR3 reads CASSAFPRHSSGNTIYF. The DNA of the CDR3 is TGTGCCAGCAGCGCGTTTCCCAGGCACTCCTCTGGAAACACCATATATTTT.

J is TRBJ1-3 and V is TRBV7-8; 7 positions agree with TRBD1. Germline V CDR1 and CDR2: SGHVS, FQNEAQ. This CDR3 is built from 16 residues. Germline trimming cut 5 bases from V and 0 bases from J; bases unmatched to any gene: 7. CDR3 sequence (DNA): TGTGCCAGCAGCGCGAGACAGGGAGTCTCTGGAAACACCATATATTTT. Translating gives CASSARQGVSGNTIYF.

The rearrangement uses TRBV18 and TRBJ2-2, with D maybe TRBD1 (6 bases). Trimming left V 5 bases short and J 1 base short, with 14 bases between. Germline CDR1 KGHSH, CDR2 LQKENI. There are 16 residues in the CDR3. In DNA, the CDR3 is TGTGCCAGCTCAAGAGCAGGGGTCATGAACACCGGGGAGCTGTTTTTT. Translating it yields CASSRAGVMNTGELFF.

This clone was seen just once. The chain links TRBV2 to TRBJ1-5; D possibly corresponds to TRBD1 (5 bases). The V end was cut by 5 bases, the J end by 2 bases, with 13 bases between. Per the germline V gene, CDR1 is SNHLY and CDR2 is FYNNEI. The CDR3 loop spans 15 amino acids. CDR3: CASSFRGGGNQPQHF. The CDR3 DNA reads TGTGCCAGCAGTTTTCGGGGCGGGGGCAATCAGCCCCAGCATTTT.

The chain recombines TRBV5-1 with TRBJ2-7, with a possible D match to TRBD1 (6 bases). The CDR3 is 12 residues long. V was shortened by 0 bases and J by 12 bases, with 13 bases between the two germline ends. Looked up from germline, CDR1 is SGHRS and CDR2 is YFSETQ. The CDR3 DNA sequence: TGCGCCAGCAGCTTGGAGGGACAATCCCTGTACTTC. Protein product: CASSLEGQSLYF.

The chain is built from TRBV28 and TRBJ2-2; 11 bases are shared with TRBD2. The CDR3 runs to 14 residues. Germline V gene data show CDR1 as MDHEN and CDR2 as SYDVKM. The V gene end was trimmed by 10 bases and the J gene end by 2 bases; junction bases not matched to a gene: 3. DNA of the CDR3: TGTGCCATCCGACTAGCGGGAAACACCGGGGAGCTGTTTTTT. As protein: CAIRLAGNTGELFF.

This clone was counted between two and nine times. This chain connects TRBV29-1 to TRBJ1-2; D call uncertain. V was clipped by 6 bases and J by 8 bases, with 19 bases between them. Germline values: CDR1 SQVTM, CDR2 ANQGSEA. The CDR3 sequence is 13 residues long. For the CDR3, the DNA is TGCAGCGTACTAAACTCATGGGGAGGCGGCTACACCTTC. This sequence encodes CSVLNSWGGGYTF. The variable domain in full, completed from reference TRBV29-1 and TRBJ1-2, reads SAVISQKPSRDICQRGTSLTIQCQVDSQVTMMFWYRQQPGQSLTLIATANQGSEATYESGFVIDKFPISRPNLTFSTLTVSNMSPEDSSIYLCSVLNSWGGGYTFGSGTRLTVV.